The text below deals with one T cell receptor (beta chain). The CDR3 spans 14 residues. J gave up 3 bases and V 5 bases, and 7 bases lay outside the gene matches. Germline V gene sequence: CDR1 GTSNPN, CDR2 SVGIG (reference sequence). This sample is drawn from a study of shared clonotypes between healthy human individuals. When replicate PCRs were run on sorted subsets, they used 200 ng DNA, around 33,000 T cell genomes. Sequencing was performed with immunoSEQ multiplex PCR; in TCRdb, only in-frame clones are kept and a portion is missing. The sample lists some 1 million clones; under 80% were seen once.

The sample comprised memory CD4+ T cells sorted from blood. Specified subset: CD45RA-negative fraction. This chain joins TRBV30 and TRBJ1-5; 7 nucleotides agree with TRBD1. This TCR was sampled from a young man in good health. The CDR3 loop is CAWAGTAFNQPQHF. In nucleotides, the CDR3 is TGTGCCTGGGCCGGGACAGCCTTCAATCAGCCCCAGCATTTT.